A selection of T cell receptor beta chains follows, all from one sample in a study of T cell responses to AZD1222 COVID-19 vaccine. Profiled with immunoSEQ multiplex PCR; TCRdb holds only in-frame clones, not every one. The data contain roughly 130,000 clones, 92% of them singletons. Material: peripheral blood, obtained 28 days after the second AZD1222 dose. Receptors were obtained from an adult who received the AZD1222 COVID-19 vaccine. CDR3s include the opening cysteine and the closing phenylalanine or tryptophan. The D gene is left open where the match is weak. Not every row has a clone size; where given, it reads once, few, many or a size class.

>-|14|TRBV5-1|-|TRBJ2-7
CASSSSNRNYEQYF
TGCGCCAGCAGTTCTTCTAACAGAAACTACGAGCAGTACTTC
>once|14|TRBV5-1|-|TRBJ1-2
CASSFLQGNYGYTF
TGCGCCAGCAGCTTCTTGCAGGGAAACTATGGCTACACCTTC
>-|12|TRBV5-6|-|TRBJ2-7
CASCSWGGEQYF
TGTGCCAGCTGCTCCTGGGGAGGAGAGCAGTACTTC
>-|16|TRBV28|-|TRBJ1-4
CASSSAGANGEEKLFF
TGTGCCAGCAGTAGCGCGGGGGCGAACGGTGAGGAAAAACTGTTTTTT
>-|13|TRBV19|-|TRBJ1-1
CASSTNLNTEAFF
TGTGCCAGTAGTACCAATCTGAACACTGAAGCTTTCTTT
>-|14|TRBV9|-|TRBJ2-5
CASSVAGLGETQYF
TGTGCCAGCAGCGTAGCCGGACTGGGTGAGACCCAGTACTTC
>once|12|TRBV24-1|-|TRBJ1-4
CATGPAGEKLFF
TGTGCCACCGGACCCGCCGGTGAAAAACTGTTTTTT
>-|14|TRBV6-2/TRBV6-3|-|TRBJ2-7
CASSYSTGVGEQYF
TGTGCCAGCAGTTACTCGACGGGGGTCGGCGAGCAGTACTTC
>once|12|TRBV28|-|TRBJ1-1
CASSLLSRDAFF
TGTGCCAGCAGTTTATTATCCAGGGATGCTTTCTTT
>-|15|TRBV3-1/TRBV3-2|-|TRBJ1-1
CASSQDIGLGTEAFF
TGTGCCAGCAGCCAAGATATAGGGTTGGGTACTGAAGCTTTCTTT
>-|14|TRBV5-4|-|TRBJ2-5
CASSLDGPQETQYF
TGTGCCAGCAGCTTGGACGGCCCCCAAGAGACCCAGTACTTC
>few|14|TRBV6-5|-|TRBJ1-2
CASSLSGAGYGYTF
TGTGCCAGCAGTTTGTCAGGGGCCGGGTATGGCTACACCTTC
>-|13|TRBV15|TRBD2|TRBJ2-5
CATSKAGTETQYF
TGTGCCACCAGCAAAGCGGGGACGGAGACCCAGTACTTC
>-|15|TRBV21-1|-|TRBJ1-1
CASSKNGRLNTEAFF
TGTGCCAGCAGCAAAAATGGCAGGTTGAACACTGAAGCTTTCTTT
>-|15|TRBV5-1|-|TRBJ1-6
CASSLSTFPNSPLHF
TGCGCCAGCAGCCTCTCAACGTTCCCTAATTCACCCCTCCACTTT
>few|14|TRBV7-9|-|TRBJ1-3
CASTERQVAGTIYF
TGTGCCAGCACGGAAAGACAGGTCGCTGGCACCATATATTTT
>-|14|TRBV7-3|-|TRBJ2-1
CASSLRGTNNEQFF
TGTGCCAGCAGCTTAAGGGGGACCAACAATGAGCAGTTCTTC
>once|16|TRBV15|-|TRBJ1-5
CATSRGVGVRNQPQHF
TGTGCCACCAGCAGAGGTGTGGGGGTGCGGAATCAGCCCCAGCATTTT
>-|16|TRBV7-2|TRBD2|TRBJ2-1
CASSLERLAGVHTEFF
TGTGCCAGCAGCCTAGAAAGGCTAGCGGGAGTACACACGGAGTTCTTC
>-|17|TRBV10-3|-|TRBJ2-2
CASKGFPGGLGTGELFF
TGTGCCAGTAAGGGGTTTCCCGGGGGGCTTGGCACCGGGGAGCTGTTTTTT
>-|16|TRBV14|-|TRBJ2-3
CASSLLLQGLGDTQYF
TGTGCCAGCAGCCTCCTTCTGCAGGGTTTAGGAGATACGCAGTATTTT
>-|13|TRBV10-3|TRBD1|TRBJ1-1
CATQSRGGTEAFF
TGTGCCACTCAGAGCAGGGGGGGCACTGAAGCTTTCTTT
>-|14|TRBV7-6|TRBD1|TRBJ2-3
CASSLDRSTDTQYF
TGTGCCAGCAGCTTGGACAGGTCCACAGATACGCAGTATTTT
>-|15|TRBV11-3|-|TRBJ2-3
CASSLGPSAADTQYF
TGTGCCAGCAGCTTAGGCCCTAGCGCGGCAGATACGCAGTATTTT
>-|13|TRBV7-2|-|TRBJ2-7
CASSSAGSYEQYF
TGTGCCAGCAGCTCGGCGGGATCCTACGAGCAGTACTTC
>-|15|TRBV5-5|-|TRBJ2-1
CASSVTTETRSPQFF
TGTGCCAGCAGCGTCACGACCGAGACTAGGTCTCCGCAGTTCTTC
>-|14|TRBV28|-|TRBJ1-1
CASRLGGRMTGAFF
TGTGCCAGCAGGCTGGGGGGGCGAATGACGGGAGCTTTCTTT
>-|12|TRBV11-2|-|TRBJ2-3
CASSRGGPLFHF
TGTGCCAGCAGCCGCGGGGGCCCTCTCTTCCATTTT
>-|15|TRBV4-1|-|TRBJ1-2
CASSPEQGALYGYTF
TGCGCCAGCAGCCCCGAGCAAGGGGCCCTCTATGGCTACACCTTC
>-|13|TRBV7-3|-|TRBJ2-5
CASSPGGPETQYF
TGTGCCAGCAGCCCAGGCGGTCCAGAGACCCAGTACTTC
>-|12|TRBV28|-|TRBJ1-5
CASSTGNQPQHF
TGTGCCAGCAGCACAGGGAATCAGCCCCAGCATTTT
>-|15|TRBV2|TRBD1|TRBJ2-1
CASREGASSYNEQFF
TGTGCCAGCAGAGAGGGGGCGAGCTCCTACAATGAGCAGTTCTTC
>-|13|TRBV14|-|TRBJ2-3
CASSQDRLDPQYF
TGTGCCAGCAGCCAAGACCGACTAGATCCGCAGTATTTT
>-|15|TRBV6-4|-|TRBJ2-3
CASSDQGLGADTQYF
TGTGCCAGCAGTGACCAGGGGCTCGGGGCAGATACGCAGTATTTT
>-|12|TRBV28|-|TRBJ1-4
CASTQGGEKLFF
TGTGCCAGCACGCAGGGTGGGGAAAAACTGTTTTTT
>few|16|TRBV4-2|TRBD2|TRBJ2-3
CASSQDPLAGGYTQYF
TGTGCCAGCAGCCAAGATCCCCTAGCGGGGGGTTATACGCAGTATTTT
>-|13|TRBV3-1/TRBV3-2|-|TRBJ1-2
CASSQGGQSGYTF
TGTGCCAGCAGCCAAGGGGGCCAGTCTGGCTACACCTTC
>-|13|TRBV5-4|-|TRBJ1-1
CASKVKGWDRTFF
TGTGCCAGCAAAGTCAAGGGATGGGATCGAACTTTCTTT
>-|15|TRBV4-1|-|TRBJ2-1
CASSQVLGSTLEQFF
TGCGCCAGCAGCCAAGTCCTTGGGTCAACTCTTGAGCAGTTCTTC
>-|14|TRBV29-1|TRBD2|TRBJ2-7
CSVATSGRAYEQYF
TGCAGCGTTGCCACTAGCGGAAGAGCCTACGAGCAGTACTTC
>-|11|TRBV3-1/TRBV3-2|-|TRBJ1-2
CASSRADGYTF
TGTGCCAGCAGCCGGGCAGATGGCTACACCTTC
>-|14|TRBV5-5|TRBD2|TRBJ2-2
CATQLAGNTGELFF
TGTGCCACCCAGCTAGCGGGGAACACCGGGGAGCTGTTTTTT
>-|15|TRBV7-2|TRBD2|TRBJ2-3
CASSPLAGGADTQYF
TGTGCCAGCAGCCCACTAGCGGGAGGAGCAGATACGCAGTATTTT
>-|13|TRBV2|-|TRBJ2-5
CASSEEPAASQYF
TGTGCCAGCAGTGAAGAGCCAGCCGCTTCCCAGTACTTC
>-|14|TRBV1|-|TRBJ1-1
CTSSSGHCNTEAFF
TGCACCAGCAGCTCAGGACACTGTAACACTGAAGCTTTCTTT
>-|14|TRBV29-1|-|TRBJ2-2
CSAGQAGRPGELFF
TGCAGCGCCGGCCAAGCGGGCCGACCCGGGGAGCTGTTTTTT